The source of this T cell receptor beta chain is a study of T cell responses to AZD1222 COVID-19 vaccine. Whole-study findings and limits: Among the donors, most were white British and more were female, and clonal diversity was possibly underestimated.

Germline loops: CDR1 GTSNPN, CDR2 SVGIG (reference sequence). The V end was cut by 5 bases, the J end by 5 bases, with 13 bases between. CDR3 size: 13 residues. Using immunoSEQ multiplex PCR, the repertoire was profiled, and TCRdb retains in-frame clones only, with some absent. The table lists 110,000 or so clones, 86% of them singletons. As for this clone: As yet, its antigen is unknown. The sample holds other DNA sequences that translate to the same CDR3.

The TCR sequence derives from an adult in good health. The material sequenced was peripheral blood, taken on day 0 of AZD1222 vaccination. The chain uses TRBV30 and TRBJ1-5; D is possibly TRBD1 (5 bases). Here the CDR3 reads CAWSPRGDQPQHF. In nucleotides, the CDR3 is TGTGCCTGGTCCCCCCGAGGGGATCAGCCCCAGCATTTT.